The 13 T cell receptor beta chains reported below all come from one sample, sequenced in a study of PD-L1 blockade in urothelial cancer. Time point meaning: peripheral blood 6 weeks after treatment start. Clones were sequenced by immunoSEQ multiplex PCR, and TCRdb holds only the in-frame ones, with some missing. The profile shows around 100,000 clones, 91% of them singletons. The source was PBMCs, collected around atezolizumab (anti-PD-L1) treatment. The receptor source for this set is a man aged 55-75 years with urothelial cancer.

The J gene is TRBJ2-7, the V gene TRBV5-6, with a possible D match to TRBD2 (5 bases). V was trimmed by 0 bases and J by 0 bases, leaving 16 bases between them. The CDR3 is 17 residues long. CDR1 is SGHDT and CDR2 is YYEEEE in the germline V gene. CDR3 sequence: CASSLDIGGRISYEQYF. As DNA, the CDR3 is TGTGCCAGCAGCTTGGATATCGGCGGGCGCATCTCCTACGAGCAGTACTTC.

This clone was picked up one time. The CDR3 region has the DNA TGTGCCAGTAGTATAGTACAGGGGGCATTAAGCAATCAGCCCCAGCATTTT. The encoded protein is CASSIVQGALSNQPQHF. The V gene is TRBV19, the J gene TRBJ1-5, with 9 bases that match TRBD1. Germline lookup yields CDR1 LNHDA and CDR2 SQIVND (reference sequence). The CDR3 loop spans 17 amino acids. Germline trimming cut 1 base from V and 1 base from J; bases unmatched to any gene: 5. Full variable domain (outside the CDR3, taken from reference TRBV19 and TRBJ1-5): DGGITQSPKYLFRKEGQNVTLSCEQNLNHDAMYWYRQDPGQGLRLIYYSQIVNDFQKGDIAEGYSVSREKKESFPLTVTSAQKNPTAFYLCASSIVQGALSNQPQHFGDGTRLSIL.

This clone turned up a few times. V and J are TRBV19 and TRBJ1-2; D is unclear. The CDR3 totals 13 residues. Germline V CDR1 and CDR2: LNHDA, SQIVND (reference sequence). V lost 5 bases and J lost 6, with 13 bases in between. CDR3 nucleotides: TGTGCCAGTAGTGGGCTGGGAGTTCATGGCTACACCTTC. Its protein is CASSGLGVHGYTF.

The J gene is TRBJ1-4, the V gene TRBV5-1, with 8 bases lining up with TRBD1. V trimming: 2 bases; J trimming: 7 bases; junction bases outside the gene matches: 4. Germline-derived CDR1 and CDR2 are SGHRS and YFSETQ. The CDR3 extends over 14 amino acids. CDR3 in DNA: TGCGCCAGCAGCTTAGGACAGGGCTCTGAAAAACTGTTTTTT. It codes for CASSLGQGSEKLFF.

The rearrangement links TRBV30 to TRBJ1-1, with D perhaps matching TRBD1 (5 bases). V lost 3 bases and J 11 bases, leaving 16 bases between the germline ends. Looked up from germline, CDR1 is GTSNPN and CDR2 is SVGIG (reference sequence). CDR3 length: 12 amino acids. The CDR3 protein is CAWSIGAGMAFF. Written as DNA, the CDR3 is TGTGCCTGGAGCATAGGGGCTGGTATGGCTTTCTTT.

This clone was seen more than once but under ten times. V and J are TRBV7-2 and TRBJ1-2, with 11 bases aligning to TRBD1. Per germline, CDR1 SGHTA and CDR2 FQGNSA. CDR3 size: 17 residues. V trimming: 3 bases; J trimming: 2 bases; junction bases outside the gene matches: 8. The CDR3 nucleotides are TGTGCCAGCAGCTTGGCGATGGGACAGGGGGGGAACTATGGCTACACCTTC. Translating it yields CASSLAMGQGGNYGYTF. Variable domain in full (rest from reference TRBV7-2 and TRBJ1-2): GAGVSQSPSNKVTEKGKDVELRCDPISGHTALYWYRQSLGQGLEFLIYFQGNSAPDKSGLPSDRFSAERTGGSVSTLTIQRTQQEDSAVYLCASSLAMGQGGNYGYTFGSGTRLTVV.

The V gene is TRBV28, the J gene TRBJ2-1, with 13 bases identical to TRBD2. V trimming: 6 bases; J trimming: 9 bases; junction bases outside the gene matches: 5. Germline V gives CDR1 MDHEN, CDR2 SYDVKM. The CDR3 has 14 residues. CDR3 nucleotide sequence: TGTGCCAGCAGAATACTAGCGGGAGGGGGTGAGCAGTTCTTC. Its translation is CASRILAGGGEQFF. Supplemented by reference TRBV28 and TRBJ2-1, the full variable domain reads DVKVTQSSRYLVKRTGEKVFLECVQDMDHENMFWYRQDPGLGLRLIYFSYDVKMKEKGDIPEGYSVSREKKERFSLILESASTNQTSMYLCASRILAGGGEQFFGPGTRLTVL.

The chain uses TRBV18 and TRBJ1-6; TRBD1 might be the D (5 bases). CDR3 size: 14 residues. V was shortened by 4 bases and J by 4 bases, with 8 bases between the two germline ends. Per the germline V gene, CDR1 is KGHSH and CDR2 is LQKENI. The CDR3: CASSLQDYNSPLHF. CDR3 sequence (DNA): TGTGCCAGCTCACTACAGGATTATAATTCACCCCTCCACTTT.

V usage is TRBV6-1 and J usage is TRBJ2-3, with D hard to call. From germline, CDR1 is MNHNS and CDR2 SASEGT. Deletions cut 8 bases from V and 2 bases from J, with 11 bases between. This CDR3 contains 13 residues. CDR3 region: CASSGSHTDTQYF. CDR3 nucleotides: TGTGCCAGCTCAGGCTCACACACAGATACGCAGTATTTT.

The chain has TRBV5-4 and TRBJ1-2; possible D gene TRBD1, 6 bases. The germline gives CDR1 SGHNT, CDR2 YYREEE (reference sequence). Trimming took off 1 base at V and 7 bases at J, with 11 bases between the two ends. The CDR3 has 13 residues. CDR3 in DNA: TGTGCCAGCAGCTTGAATGGGGGCTCTGGCTACACCTTC. Translated: CASSLNGGSGYTF.

The chain employs TRBV2 and TRBJ2-1, with 8 bases that match TRBD2. Losses at the gene ends were 5 bases for V and 7 bases for J; bases not matched to a gene: 10. This CDR3 is 15 amino acids long. From germline, CDR1 is SNHLY and CDR2 FYNNEI. The CDR3 DNA reads as TGTGCCAGCAGTCTTCGCGGGAGGAGTTTGAATGAGCAGTTCTTC. Its protein is CASSLRGRSLNEQFF.

This chain uses TRBV5-1 with TRBJ2-1, with TRBD2 matching 9 bases. Germline lookup yields CDR1 SGHRS and CDR2 YFSETQ. V gave up 4 bases and J gave up 6 bases; unmatched junction bases: 5. CDR3 size: 14 residues. The DNA of the CDR3 is TGCGCCAGCAGCATCGCGGGGGGGCTCAATGAGCAGTTCTTC. Residues: CASSIAGGLNEQFF.

The chain links TRBV6-1 to TRBJ2-3, with a tentative D call TRBD2 (7 bases). V was clipped by 5 bases and J by 4 bases, with 16 bases between them. This CDR3 has 15 amino acids. Germline-derived CDR1 and CDR2 are MNHNS and SASEGT. For the CDR3, the DNA is TGTGCCAGCAGTAACGAGGGGGGGGGTGCAGATACGCAGTATTTT. It translates to CASSNEGGGADTQYF.